This paragraph covers one TCR beta chain sequence. In the source study's methods: Quantification of nucleated cells was approximated via reference gene primer amplification. Produced via immunoSEQ multiplex PCR; TCRdb's table is partial and in-frame only. Clonal size and the V and J genes are those of that table, whereas D and trimming came from the DNA. Of under 95,000 clones in the sample, around 80% were seen once. The CDR3 runs to 13 residues. Trimming removed 5 bases from V and 6 bases from J, with 13 bases in between. Looked up from germline, CDR1 is SGHTA and CDR2 is FQGNSA. This entry is derived from a study of blood T cell repertoires in COVID-19. Study overall: Spain, Italy and the United States supplied samples that represented acute and convalescent COVID-19. The analysed material was cDNA or gDNA that came from T cells, B-cell-depleted T cells, or PBMCs.

Sample: peripheral blood. The receptor was derived from a woman over 75 with acute or convalescent COVID-19. V is TRBV7-2 and J is TRBJ1-1, with D perhaps TRBD1 (6 bases). CDR3 nucleotide sequence: TGTGCCAGCAGCCAAACAGGGTTCGCTGAAGCTTTCTTT. Translating it yields CASSQTGFAEAFF.